One and the same sample provided the 11 T cell receptor beta chains below, sequenced in a study of OX40 agonist ivuxolimab in advanced cancers. The library was obtained by the immunoSEQ multiplex PCR assay. In TCRdb, the immuneACCESS table is reduced to in-frame sequences with V and J assigned. These tables do not hold every clone; where another copy was compared, an unresolved V gene accounts for under half, and the others remain unexplained. The sample profile shows approximately 69,000 clones; roughly 88% of them were found once. The ten top clones hold over 0.95% of the sample. Sequenced here: CD4+ or CD8+ T cells sorted from blood, sampled in a trial of the OX40 agonist ivuxolimab. The receptor set was obtained from an adult with an advanced solid tumor such as melanoma, head and neck, liver or kidney cancer.

V usage is TRBV6-6 and J usage is TRBJ2-3; D ambiguous. Germline V gives CDR1 MNHNY, CDR2 SVGAGI (reference sequence). The CDR3 has 12 residues. V lost 2 bases and J lost 8, with 8 bases in between. DNA for the CDR3: TGTGCCAGCAGTTACGTAGCTGGTACGCAGTATTTT. Translated: CASSYVAGTQYF.

V gene TRBV7-9 combines with J gene TRBJ1-6; the D is unclear. V lost 6 bases, J lost 0 bases, and 3 bases lay in between. Germline V lookup: CDR1 SEHNR, CDR2 FQNEAQ (reference sequence). This CDR3 is 13 amino acids long. CDR3 sequence reads: CASRDSYNSPLHF. DNA for the CDR3: TGTGCCAGCAGGGACTCCTATAATTCACCCCTCCACTTT.

This clone was detected only a few times. The chain is built from TRBV7-2 and TRBJ2-7; no definite D call. The CDR3 is 11 amino acids. Germline CDR1 SGHTA, CDR2 FQGNSA. The V end lost 2 bases, the J end lost 4 bases, and 3 bases lay between the germline ends. CDR3 bases: TGTGCCAGCAGCTTACGGTACGAGCAGTACTTC. This sequence encodes CASSLRYEQYF.

V and J are TRBV19 and TRBJ1-4, with TRBD1 matching 9 bases. The CDR3 spans 16 residues. Trimming cost V 6 bases and J 4 bases; bases outside gene matches: 9. Per germline, CDR1 LNHDA and CDR2 SQIVND (reference sequence). CDR3 coding DNA: TGTGCCAGTAGCATACTACCGGGACAGGGTAATGAAAAACTGTTTTTT. Protein sequence: CASSILPGQGNEKLFF.

The chain uses TRBV27 and TRBJ2-7, with TRBD1 matching 12 bases. V was clipped by 2 bases and J by 4 bases; unmatched bases: 3. The CDR3 is made up of 15 amino acids. The germline CDR1 and CDR2 sequences are MNHEY and SMNVEV (reference sequence). In DNA, the CDR3 is TGTGCCAGCAGTTTAGGGACAGGGGGCTCGTACGAGCAGTACTTC. Its translation: CASSLGTGGSYEQYF.

DNA of the CDR3: TGTGCCAGCAGCCGGGACCACAATGAGCAGTTCTTC. Translated: CASSRDHNEQFF. This rearrangement joins TRBV7-9 to TRBJ2-1, with D tentatively TRBD1 or TRBD2 (5 bases each). The CDR3 length is 12 residues. Germline V gives CDR1 SEHNR, CDR2 FQNEAQ (reference sequence). V lost 5 bases and J lost 5, with 7 bases in between.

V is TRBV7-2 and J is TRBJ1-6; 11 positions agree with TRBD1. This CDR3 region has 15 residues. Trimming removed 7 bases from V and 10 bases from J; junction bases left unmatched: 9. Germline CDR1 is SGHTA and CDR2 is FQGNSA. In nucleotides, the CDR3 is TGTGCCAGCACCGGACAGGGGGCGGTCGGGTCACCCCTCCACTTT. This encodes CASTGQGAVGSPLHF.

This sequence joins TRBV11-2 and TRBJ1-1; D remains ambiguous. Trimming pared 4 bases from V and 0 bases from J, leaving 9 bases between. From germline, CDR1 is SGHAT and CDR2 FQNNGV. This CDR3 has 14 amino acids. CDR3 sequence (DNA): TGTGCCAGCAGCTCGACCCTTATGAACACTGAAGCTTTCTTT. Translating gives CASSSTLMNTEAFF.

The rearrangement uses TRBV7-9 and TRBJ2-3; D remains ambiguous. Germline V gives CDR1 SEHNR, CDR2 FQNEAQ (reference sequence). The V end was cut by 5 bases, the J end by 4 bases, with 13 bases between. This CDR3 has 14 residues. The CDR3 is CASSPWMSADTQYF. For the CDR3, the DNA is TGTGCCAGCAGCCCCTGGATGAGCGCAGATACGCAGTATTTT.

The rearrangement uses TRBV21-1 and TRBJ2-1. TRBV21-1 is a pseudogene. This CDR3 has 10 residues. For the CDR3, the DNA is TGTGCCAGCAGGTGGGGTGAGCAGTTCTTC. The encoded protein is CASRWGEQFF.

In DNA form, the CDR3 reads TGTGCCAGCAGCCGGGCCGGGGCAGTTGAGACCCAGTACTTC. It specifies CASSRAGAVETQYF. The chain employs TRBV7-2 and TRBJ2-5; D might be TRBD1 or TRBD2, each matching 5 bases. V was shortened by 5 bases and J by 5 bases, with 15 bases between the two germline ends. The CDR3 covers 14 residues. The germline V gene encodes CDR1 SGHTA and CDR2 FQGNSA. Combining the CDR3 with reference TRBV7-2 and TRBJ2-5 gives the whole variable domain GAGVSQSPSNKVTEKGKDVELRCDPISGHTALYWYRQSLGQGLEFLIYFQGNSAPDKSGLPSDRFSAERTGGSVSTLTIQRTQQEDSAVYLCASSRAGAVETQYFGPGTRLLVL.